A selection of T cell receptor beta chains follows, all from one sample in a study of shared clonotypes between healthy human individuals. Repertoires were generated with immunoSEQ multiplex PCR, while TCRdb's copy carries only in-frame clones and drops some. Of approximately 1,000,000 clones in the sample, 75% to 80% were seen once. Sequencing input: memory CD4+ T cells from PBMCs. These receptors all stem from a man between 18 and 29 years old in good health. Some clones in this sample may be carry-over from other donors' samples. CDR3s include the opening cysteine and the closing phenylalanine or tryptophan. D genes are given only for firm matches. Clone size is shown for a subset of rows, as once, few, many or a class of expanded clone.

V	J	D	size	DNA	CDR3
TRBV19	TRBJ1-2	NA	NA	TGTGCCAGTAGTCTGACGGGATATGGCTACACCTTC	CASSLTGYGYTF
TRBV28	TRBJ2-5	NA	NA	TGTGCCAGCAGCTGGGCGACAGAGACCCAGTACTTC	CASSWATETQYF
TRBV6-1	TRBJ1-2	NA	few	TGTGCCAGCAGTGATGGGGGTGACTATGGCTACACCTTC	CASSDGGDYGYTF
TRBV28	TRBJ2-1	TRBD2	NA	TGTGCCAGCAGTTCGTACTTCGGACTAGCGGGAGGGTTAGGCTACAATGAGCAGTTCTTC	CASSSYFGLAGGLGYNEQFF
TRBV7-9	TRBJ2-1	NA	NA	TGTGCCAGCAGCTTAGATCTGCACAATGAGCAGTTCTTC	CASSLDLHNEQFF
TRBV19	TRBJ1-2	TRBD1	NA	TGTGCCAGTAGAACGACAGGGAGTGGCTACACCTTC	CASRTTGSGYTF
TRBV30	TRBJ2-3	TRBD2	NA	TGTGCCTGGAAACTAGCGGAGAGCACAGATACGCAGTATTTT	CAWKLAESTDTQYF
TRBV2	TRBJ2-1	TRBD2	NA	TGTGCCAGCAGTAGGACTAGCGGGAGGAGCTCCTACAATGAGCAGTTCTTC	CASSRTSGRSSYNEQFF
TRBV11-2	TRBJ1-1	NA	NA	TGTGCCAGCAGCTGGATCGGCCGGAACACTGAAGCTTTCTTT	CASSWIGRNTEAFF
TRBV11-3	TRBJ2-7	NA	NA	TGTGCCAGCAGCTTAAGTGTCGGCGAGCAGTACTTC	CASSLSVGEQYF
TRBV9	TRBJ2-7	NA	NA	TGTGCCAGCAGCGTAGGCAGGGAACTTCGCGAGCAGTACTTC	CASSVGRELREQYF
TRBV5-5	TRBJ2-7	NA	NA	TGTGCCAGCAGCTTCGTCCTCCAGGGAGGCCACGAGCAGTACTTC	CASSFVLQGGHEQYF
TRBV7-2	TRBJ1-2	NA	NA	TGTGCCAGCAGCCCACAGTTTAACTATGGCTACACCTTC	CASSPQFNYGYTF
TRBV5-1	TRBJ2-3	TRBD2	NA	TGCGCCAGCAGCTTGGTTGCTAGCGGGAGTTTCGTTGGCACAGATACGCAGTATTTT	CASSLVASGSFVGTDTQYF
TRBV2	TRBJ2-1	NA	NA	TGTGCCAGCCGGTACCTAGAATTTTACAATGAGCAGTTCTTC	CASRYLEFYNEQFF
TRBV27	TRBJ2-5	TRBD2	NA	TGTGCCAGCAGTTTTGGGCGGGAGAGGAGAGAGACCCAGTACTTC	CASSFGRERRETQYF
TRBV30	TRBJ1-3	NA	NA	TGTGCCTGGAGCTCAGGGTTCTCTGGAAACACCATATATTTT	CAWSSGFSGNTIYF
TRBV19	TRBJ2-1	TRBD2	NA	TGTGCCAGTAGTATAGTGAGAGGACTAGCGGGAGAACCCAATGAGCAGTTCTTC	CASSIVRGLAGEPNEQFF
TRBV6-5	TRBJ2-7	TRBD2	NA	TGTGCCAGCAGTGGGCTAGCGGGACCTACGCAGTACTTC	CASSGLAGPTQYF
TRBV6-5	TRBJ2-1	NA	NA	TGTGCCAGCAGGTTATACAATGAGCAGTTCTTC	CASRLYNEQFF
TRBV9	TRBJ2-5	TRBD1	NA	TGTGCCAGCAGCCTTCCCGGGACAGGGGGAGAGACCCAGTACTTC	CASSLPGTGGETQYF
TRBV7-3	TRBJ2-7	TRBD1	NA	TGTGCCAGCAGCCCACGACAGGGATTGGGCTACGAGCAGTACTTC	CASSPRQGLGYEQYF
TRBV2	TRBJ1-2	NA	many	TGTGCCAGGGTGACAGGAGAAGAGCATGGCTACACCTTC	CARVTGEEHGYTF
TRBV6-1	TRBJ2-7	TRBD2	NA	TGTGCCAGCAGTGAATGGGGTAGCGGGATTACCTACGAGCAGTACTTC	CASSEWGSGITYEQYF
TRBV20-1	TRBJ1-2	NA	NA	TGCAGTGCTAAAGGTGGCTATGGCTACACCTTC	CSAKGGYGYTF
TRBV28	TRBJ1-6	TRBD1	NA	TGTGCCAGCAGTGACGGGACAGGGGGCTTTGCTTCACCCCTCCACTTT	CASSDGTGGFASPLHF
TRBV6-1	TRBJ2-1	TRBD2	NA	TGTGCCAGCAATAGCGGGAGGGCCAATGAGCAGTTCTTC	CASNSGRANEQFF
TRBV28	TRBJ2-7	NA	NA	TGTGCCAGCAGTGATTACTACGAGCAGTACTTC	CASSDYYEQYF
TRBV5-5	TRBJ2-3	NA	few	TGTGCCAGCAGCTTAAGACATACTAGCACAGATACGCAGTATTTT	CASSLRHTSTDTQYF
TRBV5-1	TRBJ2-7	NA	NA	TGCGCCAGCAGCGAGGGCAGATCCTACGAGCAGTACTTC	CASSEGRSYEQYF
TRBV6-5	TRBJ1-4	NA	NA	TGTGCCAGCAGTTCATCAGGGAAAACTAATGAAAAACTGTTTTTT	CASSSSGKTNEKLFF
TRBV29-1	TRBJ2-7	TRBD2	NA	TGCAGCGTTGTCGGGACTACTTTCTACGAGCAGTACTTC	CSVVGTTFYEQYF
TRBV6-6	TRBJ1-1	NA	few	TGTGCCAGCAGAACTCTCGGGCTGATGAACACTGAAGCTTTCTTT	CASRTLGLMNTEAFF
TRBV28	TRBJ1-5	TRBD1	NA	TGTGCCAGCAGTTTACCCACAGGGGCAAGTTACAATCAGCCCCAGCATTTT	CASSLPTGASYNQPQHF
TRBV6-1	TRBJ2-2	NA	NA	TGTGCCAGCGAGGGGCCCCGGGGCACCGGGGAGCTGTTTTTT	CASEGPRGTGELFF
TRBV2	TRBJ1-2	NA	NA	TGTGCCAGCAGTCCCGACAGCTATGGCTACACCTTC	CASSPDSYGYTF
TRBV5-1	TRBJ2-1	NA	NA	TGCGCCAGCAGCTTTCAAGGGGCGAACAATGAGCAGTTCTTC	CASSFQGANNEQFF
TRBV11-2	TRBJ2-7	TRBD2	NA	TGTGCCAGCAGCTTACTTATAGCGGGAGGGCCCGACGAGCAGTACTTC	CASSLLIAGGPDEQYF
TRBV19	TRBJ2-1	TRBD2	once	TGTGCCAGTAGTATACTAGCGGGGGACTACAATGAGCAGTTCTTC	CASSILAGDYNEQFF
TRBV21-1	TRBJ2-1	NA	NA	TGTGCCAGCAGCAAAGCATTGGAAAGGTCTGAGCAGTTCTTC	CASSKALERSEQFF
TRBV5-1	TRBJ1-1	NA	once	TGCGCCAGCAGCTTGCAGGGCAGGGAGAACACTGAAGCTTTCTTT	CASSLQGRENTEAFF
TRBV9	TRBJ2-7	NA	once	TGTGCCAGCAGCGTAGAGGAGGGGGCCGTCGAGCAGTACTTC	CASSVEEGAVEQYF
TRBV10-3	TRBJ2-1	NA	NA	TGTGCCACCTTTTTGGACGGCGGAAACAATGAGCAGTTCTTC	CATFLDGGNNEQFF
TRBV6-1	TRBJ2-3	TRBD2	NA	TGTGCCAGCAGTCCCGGACTAGCGGACACAGATACGCAGTATTTT	CASSPGLADTDTQYF
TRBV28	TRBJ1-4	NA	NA	TGTGCCAGCAGTCGGATAGCAACTAATGAAAAACTGTTTTTT	CASSRIATNEKLFF
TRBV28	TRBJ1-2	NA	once	TGTGCCAGCAGTCCCCCCAAGATACAGGGTCAATTTTTTGGGCTCTCGGGTGGCTACACCTTC	CASSPPKIQGQFFGLSGGYTF
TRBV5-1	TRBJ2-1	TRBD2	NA	TGCGCCAGCAGCGCCCCGGGACTAGCGGGAGTCAATGAGCAGTTCTTC	CASSAPGLAGVNEQFF
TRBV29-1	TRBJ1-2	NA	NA	TGCAGCGTTGGCCCGGGATTTAACTATGGCTACACCTTC	CSVGPGFNYGYTF